The rows below give T cell receptor beta chains drawn from one sample of a study of OX40 agonist ivuxolimab in advanced cancers. Measured with immunoSEQ multiplex PCR; TCRdb has only the in-frame clones, and not every one. The table has roughly 25,000 clones, 73% seen once; the top ten hold about 17%. Specimen: CD4+ or CD8+ T cells sorted from blood, collected in a trial of the OX40 agonist ivuxolimab. The receptors here all came from an adult with an advanced solid tumor such as melanoma, head and neck, liver or kidney cancer. Both conserved end residues are part of each CDR3. Each record gives: clone size, D gene, V gene, J gene, CDR3 protein, CDR3 DNA. The D gene is left open where the match is weak. The size field is filled for only some rows; it gives once, few, many or a size class.

NA,TRBD2,TRBV7-2,TRBJ2-3,CASSKTSGGADTQYF,TGTGCCAGCAGCAAGACTAGCGGGGGGGCTGATACGCAGTATTTT
many,TRBD1,TRBV4-2,TRBJ2-7,CASSLGQGESYEQYF,TGTGCCAGCAGCCTTGGACAGGGCGAATCCTACGAGCAGTACTTC
few,NA,TRBV2,TRBJ2-7,CASSDSREQYF,TGTGCCAGCAGTGATTCCCGCGAGCAGTACTTC
once,TRBD1,TRBV7-9,TRBJ1-1,CAASTGMNTEAFF,TGTGCCGCCTCGACAGGGATGAACACTGAAGCTTTCTTT
NA,NA,TRBV25-1,TRBJ2-7,CASKGISVHEQYF,TGTGCCAGCAAGGGAATATCGGTCCACGAGCAGTACTTC
NA,NA,TRBV29-1,TRBJ2-7,CSVEGLGEQYF,TGCAGCGTTGAAGGGCTAGGGGAGCAGTACTTC
NA,NA,TRBV9,TRBJ1-1,CASSVDGRTNTEAFF,TGTGCCAGCAGCGTAGATGGACGGACGAACACTGAAGCTTTCTTT
NA,NA,TRBV7-8,TRBJ2-5,CASSPVGGLGTQYF,TGTGCCAGCAGCCCCGTGGGAGGTTTAGGGACCCAGTACTTC
few,NA,TRBV9,TRBJ2-1,CASSVERGDSPNYNEQFF,TGTGCCAGCAGCGTAGAGAGGGGGGACTCACCTAACTACAATGAGCAGTTCTTC
NA,NA,TRBV6-5,TRBJ2-7,CASSYSIARGYEQYF,TGTGCCAGCAGTTACTCGATAGCGCGGGGATACGAGCAGTACTTC
once,NA,TRBV5-1,TRBJ2-1,CASSLYNEQFF,TGCGCCAGCAGCTTGTACAATGAGCAGTTCTTC
NA,NA,TRBV5-1,TRBJ1-3,CASSLVGSGNTIYF,TGCGCCAGCAGCTTGGTTGGCTCTGGAAACACCATATATTTT
NA,TRBD1,TRBV7-9,TRBJ2-2,CASSKIYTGVTGELFF,TGTGCCAGCAGCAAGATTTATACAGGGGTCACCGGGGAGCTGTTTTTT
NA,TRBD1,TRBV11-2,TRBJ1-4,CASSLTGGDEKLFF,TGTGCCAGCAGCTTGACAGGGGGCGATGAAAAACTGTTTTTT
NA,TRBD1,TRBV30,TRBJ2-3,CAWSPGGSTDTQYF,TGTGCCTGGAGTCCAGGGGGTAGCACAGATACGCAGTATTTT
NA,NA,TRBV7-6,TRBJ2-2,CASSPFSGITGELFF,TGTGCCAGCAGCCCTTTCTCAGGGATCACCGGGGAGCTGTTTTTT
NA,TRBD1,TRBV5-5,TRBJ1-1,CASSQGTGEYTEAFF,TGTGCCAGCAGCCAAGGGACAGGGGAATATACTGAAGCTTTCTTT
few,TRBD2,TRBV6-5,TRBJ2-3,CASSYGTSGPHF,TGTGCCAGCAGTTACGGGACTAGCGGCCCGCATTTT
NA,TRBD1,TRBV9,TRBJ2-7,CASSVGRDRGSHEQYF,TGTGCCAGCAGCGTAGGGAGGGACAGGGGGTCCCACGAGCAGTACTTC
few,TRBD2,TRBV11-2,TRBJ2-7,CASSSSGLAAYEQYF,TGTGCCAGCAGCTCCTCCGGACTAGCGGCCTACGAGCAGTACTTC
NA,NA,TRBV7-9,TRBJ1-2,CASSRHGVPREGYGYTF,TGTGCCAGCAGCCGTCATGGGGTCCCCAGGGAGGGCTATGGCTACACCTTC
NA,NA,TRBV7-9,TRBJ2-7,CASSLGLNEQYF,TGTGCCAGCAGCTTAGGGCTCAACGAGCAGTACTTC
NA,NA,TRBV27,TRBJ1-1,CASRRGAPTNTEAFF,TGTGCCAGCAGGAGAGGGGCACCAACGAACACTGAAGCTTTCTTT
NA,NA,TRBV9,TRBJ2-7,CASSPPDSYEQYF,TGTGCCAGCAGCCCTCCCGACAGCTACGAGCAGTACTTC
NA,TRBD2,TRBV9,TRBJ2-2,CASSVDLGGVTGELFF,TGTGCCAGCAGCGTAGATTTGGGGGGGGTGACCGGGGAGCTGTTTTTT
NA,NA,TRBV6-4,TRBJ2-2,CASSAGAFNTGELFF,TGTGCCAGCAGTGCAGGGGCCTTTAACACCGGGGAGCTGTTTTTT
NA,NA,TRBV30,TRBJ2-2,CAWRATLNTGELFF,TGTGCCTGGAGAGCGACTTTGAACACCGGGGAGCTGTTTTTT
few,NA,TRBV13,TRBJ2-1,CASSSTRIYNEQFF,TGTGCCAGCAGCTCGACTAGAATCTACAATGAGCAGTTCTTC
once,TRBD2,TRBV6-6,TRBJ2-7,CASWMGTGGPYEQYF,TGTGCCAGCTGGATGGGGACGGGGGGGCCCTACGAGCAGTACTTC
few,NA,TRBV19,TRBJ1-5,CASSTRTPGQPQHF,TGTGCCAGTAGTACGCGGACACCGGGTCAGCCCCAGCATTTT
many,NA,TRBV16,TRBJ1-2,CASSLSWVSSNYGYTF,TGTGCCAGCAGCCTAAGCTGGGTCAGCTCTAACTATGGCTACACCTTC
NA,NA,TRBV6-5,TRBJ1-1,CASSYMAARMNTEAFF,TGTGCCAGCAGTTACATGGCAGCGCGTATGAACACTGAAGCTTTCTTT
NA,NA,TRBV11-3,TRBJ2-3,CASRGRGTDTQYF,TGTGCCAGCAGGGGCAGGGGTACAGATACGCAGTATTTT
NA,NA,TRBV7-3,TRBJ1-1,CASSSSATGMNTEAFF,TGTGCCAGCAGCTCGAGCGCTACAGGGATGAACACTGAAGCTTTCTTT
NA,TRBD1,TRBV5-4,TRBJ1-2,CASSLDRGDYGYTF,TGTGCCAGCAGCTTGGACAGGGGTGACTATGGCTACACCTTC
NA,TRBD1,TRBV7-9,TRBJ1-1,CASSPRQGFAAFF,TGTGCCAGCAGCCCCCGACAGGGGTTCGCAGCTTTCTTT
NA,TRBD1,TRBV19,TRBJ2-2,CATVDGQGNTGELFF,TGTGCCACCGTTGACGGACAGGGAAACACCGGGGAGCTGTTTTTT
NA,TRBD2,TRBV7-6,TRBJ2-1,CASSFGGSYNEQFF,TGTGCCAGCAGCTTCGGGGGGTCGTACAATGAGCAGTTCTTC
NA,TRBD2,TRBV11-2,TRBJ2-1,CASSARTRDNEQFF,TGTGCCAGCAGCGCCCGGACTAGGGACAATGAGCAGTTCTTC
NA,NA,TRBV14,TRBJ1-6,CASSWGRGNSPLHF,TGTGCCAGCAGCTGGGGACGGGGTAATTCACCCCTCCACTTT
NA,NA,TRBV30,TRBJ2-1,CAWSVHMGDEQFF,TGTGCCTGGAGTGTACATATGGGGGATGAGCAGTTCTTC
few,NA,TRBV4-1,TRBJ1-5,CASSQHRDQPQHF,TGCGCCAGCAGCCAACACAGGGATCAGCCCCAGCATTTT
NA,TRBD2,TRBV7-9,TRBJ2-1,CASSLPPRLAGGAGQFF,TGTGCCAGCAGCTTACCTCCCAGACTAGCGGGGGGGGCCGGGCAGTTCTTC
NA,TRBD1,TRBV11-2,TRBJ1-2,CASSPQGWDGYTF,TGTGCCAGCAGCCCACAGGGGTGGGATGGCTACACCTTC
NA,TRBD1,TRBV27,TRBJ2-1,CASSFLGWGTGDTEQFF,TGTGCCAGCAGTTTTTTAGGGTGGGGGACAGGGGATACGGAGCAGTTCTTC
NA,NA,TRBV13,TRBJ2-3,CASSIRGAQDRDTQYF,TGTGCCAGCAGCATTCGGGGGGCCCAGGACCGGGATACGCAGTATTTT
NA,NA,TRBV2,TRBJ2-6,CASFPGDRSSGANVLTF,TGTGCCAGCTTTCCAGGGGACCGCAGCTCTGGGGCCAACGTCCTGACTTTC
medium-sized,NA,TRBV28,TRBJ1-2,CASRFTGSYGYTF,TGTGCCAGCAGATTCACAGGGTCCTATGGCTACACCTTC
few,NA,TRBV9,TRBJ2-1,CASSGDGMSYNEQFF,TGTGCCAGCAGCGGAGACGGGATGTCCTACAATGAGCAGTTCTTC
once,TRBD2,TRBV6-5,TRBJ2-1,CASSYQTSGGYNEQFF,TGTGCCAGCAGTTACCAGACTAGCGGGGGGTACAATGAGCAGTTCTTC
NA,NA,TRBV5-4,TRBJ2-7,CASSFRQVETYEQYF,TGTGCCAGCAGCTTCCGACAGGTTGAAACCTACGAGCAGTACTTC